This section outlines one T cell receptor beta chain sequence together with its context. Its antigen is not known. The data derive from a study of T cells expressing NK-cell markers. Study in general: In sorted CD3+CD56+NKG2C+, CD3+CD56+NKG2C- and CD3+CD56-NKG2C+ T cells, TCR beta repertoires were obtained. Eight donors were sequenced, of whom seven were HCMV-seropositive, while the remaining one was HCMV-seronegative. Overall study results and limits: Similarly, these clonotypes led the CD3+CD56-NKG2C+ fraction as well in a few donors. Among CD8+ T cells from six donors, dominant NKG2C+ clonotypes accounted for roughly 1.0-7.0%.

Following a re-call of the 5' RACE reads, TCRdb has one entry per CDR3 protein and lacks DNA. This sample contains under 600,000 distinct CDR3 sequences. This CDR3 region has 18 residues. CDR1 and CDR2 (germline): DFQATT, SNEGSKA (reference sequence). This TCR was recovered from a woman aged 45-65 years in good health. This chain uses TRBV20-1 with TRBJ1-1; TCRdb's D call, TRBD1, is unchecked because there is no DNA. The sequencing sample was made of blood T cells: a sorted CD56 or NKG2C T cell subset, CD4+ or CD8+ T cells, or bulk PBMC T cells (not recorded which). The CDR3 loop reads CSARDRGPYRGGDTEAFF.